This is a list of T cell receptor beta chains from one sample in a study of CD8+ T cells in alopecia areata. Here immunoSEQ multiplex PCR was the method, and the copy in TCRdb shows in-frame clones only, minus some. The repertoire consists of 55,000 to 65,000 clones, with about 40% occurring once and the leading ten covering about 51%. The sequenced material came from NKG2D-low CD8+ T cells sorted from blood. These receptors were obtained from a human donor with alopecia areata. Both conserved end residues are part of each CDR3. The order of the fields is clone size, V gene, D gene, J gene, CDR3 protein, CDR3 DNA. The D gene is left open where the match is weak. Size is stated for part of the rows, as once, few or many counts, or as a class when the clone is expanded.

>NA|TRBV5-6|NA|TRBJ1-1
CASSFAGVGKTEAFF
TGTGCCAGCAGCTTCGCAGGGGTGGGGAAAACTGAAGCTTTCTTT
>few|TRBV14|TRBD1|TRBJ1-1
CASSQRDREAFF
TGTGCCAGCAGCCAACGGGACAGGGAAGCTTTCTTT
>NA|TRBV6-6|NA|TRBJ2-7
CASSPNGQILEQYF
TGTGCCAGCAGTCCGAATGGACAAATTTTGGAGCAGTACTTC
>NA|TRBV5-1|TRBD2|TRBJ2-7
CASSFSGTSGSYEQYF
TGCGCCAGCAGCTTCTCCGGGACTAGCGGGAGCTACGAGCAGTACTTC
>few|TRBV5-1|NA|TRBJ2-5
CASSLVQNEETQYF
TGCGCCAGCAGCTTGGTACAGAACGAAGAGACCCAGTACTTC
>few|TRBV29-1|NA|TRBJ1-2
CSVESGITPFYGYTF
TGCAGCGTTGAATCCGGAATAACACCTTTCTATGGCTACACCTTC
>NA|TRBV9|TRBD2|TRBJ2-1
CASSLGTSGSRNNEQFF
TGTGCCAGCAGCCTAGGGACTAGCGGGAGCCGGAACAATGAGCAGTTCTTC
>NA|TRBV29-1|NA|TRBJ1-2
CSVVNSLVDGYTF
TGCAGCGTTGTAAACAGCTTAGTAGATGGCTACACCTTC
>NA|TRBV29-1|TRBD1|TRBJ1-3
CSVEQRDRGSGNTIYF
TGCAGCGTTGAACAACGGGACAGGGGGTCTGGAAACACCATATATTTT
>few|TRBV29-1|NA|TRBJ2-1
CSVQYGGREQFF
TGCAGCGTTCAATACGGAGGGAGGGAGCAGTTCTTC
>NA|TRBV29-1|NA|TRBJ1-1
CSAPLPGPGGAFF
TGCAGCGCCCCCCTTCCAGGCCCCGGGGGAGCTTTCTTT
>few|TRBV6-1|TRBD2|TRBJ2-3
CASSGSGGTDTQYF
TGTGCCAGCAGCGGTAGCGGGGGGACAGATACGCAGTATTTT
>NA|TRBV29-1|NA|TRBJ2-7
CSVEGQGKTYEQYF
TGCAGCGTTGAAGGGCAGGGGAAGACCTACGAGCAGTACTTC
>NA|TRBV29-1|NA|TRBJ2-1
CSVDSAGGISYNEQFF
TGCAGCGTTGATAGTGCGGGCGGGATTTCCTACAATGAGCAGTTCTTC
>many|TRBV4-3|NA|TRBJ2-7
CASSQALEGPSYEQYF
TGCGCCAGCAGCCAGGCCTTGGAAGGGCCATCCTACGAGCAGTACTTC
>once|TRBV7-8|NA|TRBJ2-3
CASSADTPIGDTQYF
TGTGCCAGCAGCGCAGACACTCCCATAGGCGATACGCAGTATTTT
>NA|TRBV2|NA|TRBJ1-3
CASSEWGPGNTIYF
TGTGCCAGCAGTGAGTGGGGACCTGGAAACACCATATATTTT
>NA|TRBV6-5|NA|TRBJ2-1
CASGAYNEQFF
TGTGCCAGCGGGGCTTACAATGAGCAGTTCTTC
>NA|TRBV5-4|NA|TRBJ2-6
CASSLRGGASGANVLTF
TGTGCCAGCAGCTTGAGAGGGGGGGCCTCTGGGGCCAACGTCCTGACTTTC
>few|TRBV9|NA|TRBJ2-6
CASSVAPAQPGANVLTF
TGTGCCAGCAGCGTAGCTCCAGCTCAGCCTGGGGCCAACGTCCTGACTTTC
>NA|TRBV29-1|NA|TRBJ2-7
CSVKGVDEQYF
TGCAGCGTTAAGGGGGTAGACGAGCAGTACTTC
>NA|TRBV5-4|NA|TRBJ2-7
CASGVSGSYEQYF
TGTGCCAGCGGGGTGAGCGGTTCCTACGAGCAGTACTTC
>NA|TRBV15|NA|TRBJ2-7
CATSRADNEQYF
TGTGCCACCAGCAGAGCCGACAACGAGCAGTACTTC
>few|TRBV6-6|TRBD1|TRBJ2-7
CASTLRTGGIDEQYF
TGTGCCAGCACCCTACGGACAGGGGGGATCGACGAGCAGTACTTC
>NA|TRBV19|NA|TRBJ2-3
CASRLDRLHITDTQYF
TGTGCCAGTAGACTCGACAGGCTCCATATCACAGATACGCAGTATTTT
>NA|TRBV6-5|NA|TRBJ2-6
CASSYIWGSGANVLTF
TGTGCCAGCAGTTACATTTGGGGCTCTGGGGCCAACGTCCTGACTTTC
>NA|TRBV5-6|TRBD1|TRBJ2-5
CASSRTGALETQYF
TGTGCCAGCAGCCGGACAGGGGCTTTGGAGACCCAGTACTTC
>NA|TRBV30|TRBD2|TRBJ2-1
CAWSRGTSGRKQFF
TGTGCCTGGAGTCGTGGGACTAGCGGGAGGAAACAGTTCTTC
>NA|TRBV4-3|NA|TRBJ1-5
CASSLGTYSNQPQHF
TGCGCCAGCAGCCTTGGGACGTATAGCAATCAGCCCCAGCATTTT
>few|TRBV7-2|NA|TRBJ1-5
CASSSGREGNQPQHF
TGTGCCAGCAGCTCCGGACGGGAAGGCAATCAGCCCCAGCATTTT
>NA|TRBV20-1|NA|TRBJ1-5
CSAPGGRAQHF
TGCAGTGCCCCCGGTGGCAGAGCCCAGCATTTT
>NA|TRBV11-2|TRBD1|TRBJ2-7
CASSSPGQGAEQYF
TGTGCCAGCAGCTCTCCGGGACAGGGCGCCGAGCAGTACTTC
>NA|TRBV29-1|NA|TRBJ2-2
CSTLLQTGELFF
TGCAGCACGTTACTCCAGACCGGGGAGCTGTTTTTT
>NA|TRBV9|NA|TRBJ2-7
CASSVGFGQGEYEQYF
TGTGCCAGCAGCGTAGGTTTTGGGCAGGGAGAGTACGAGCAGTACTTC
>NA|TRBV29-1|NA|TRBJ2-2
CSAVGRAVARTGELFF
TGCAGCGCCGTGGGCAGGGCCGTGGCGAGGACCGGGGAGCTGTTTTTT
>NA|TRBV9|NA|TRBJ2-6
CASSVNGLGFSGANVLTF
TGTGCCAGCAGCGTAAACGGGCTCGGGTTTTCTGGGGCCAACGTCCTGACTTTC
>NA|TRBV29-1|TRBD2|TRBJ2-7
CSAVTGTISYEQYF
TGCAGCGCCGTGACCGGGACTATCTCCTACGAGCAGTACTTC
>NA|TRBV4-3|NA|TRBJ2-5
CASSQVQGETQYF
TGCGCCAGCAGCCAAGTTCAGGGCGAGACCCAGTACTTC
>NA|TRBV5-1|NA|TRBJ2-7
CASSLGPVPYEQYF
TGCGCCAGCAGCTTGGGACCGGTCCCTTACGAGCAGTACTTC
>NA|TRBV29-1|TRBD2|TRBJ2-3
CGVEPGLAGALVDTQYF
TGCGGCGTTGAACCAGGACTAGCGGGAGCTCTCGTGGATACGCAGTATTTT
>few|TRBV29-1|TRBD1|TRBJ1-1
CSASTGGTEAFF
TGCAGCGCCTCGACAGGGGGCACTGAAGCTTTCTTT
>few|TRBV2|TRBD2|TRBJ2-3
CASRQTSGSLTDTQYF
TGTGCCAGCAGACAGACTAGCGGGAGTCTGACAGATACGCAGTATTTT
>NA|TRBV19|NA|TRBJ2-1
CASSTGGRDPPFF
TGTGCCAGTAGTACCGGGGGTCGGGACCCGCCATTCTTC
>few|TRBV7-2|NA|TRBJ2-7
CASSSRQRRNHEQYF
TGTGCCAGCAGCTCCCGACAGCGGCGGAACCACGAGCAGTACTTC
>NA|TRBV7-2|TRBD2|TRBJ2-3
CASSSFAGGRTDTQYF
TGTGCCAGCAGCTCCTTCGCGGGAGGCCGCACAGATACGCAGTATTTT
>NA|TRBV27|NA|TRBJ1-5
CASSLSGRRDQPQHF
TGTGCCAGCAGTTTATCGGGGAGACGGGACCAGCCCCAGCATTTT
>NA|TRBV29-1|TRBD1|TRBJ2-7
CSVERTGGTNYEQYF
TGCAGCGTTGAACGGACAGGGGGCACAAACTACGAGCAGTACTTC
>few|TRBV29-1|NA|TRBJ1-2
CSHRVGYGYTF
TGCAGCCACAGGGTCGGCTATGGCTACACCTTC
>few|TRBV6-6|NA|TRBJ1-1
CASSLKEPEAFF
TGTGCCAGCAGTTTAAAGGAGCCTGAAGCTTTCTTT
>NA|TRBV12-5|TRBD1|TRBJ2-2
CASGGTAPPGELFF
TGTGCTAGTGGAGGGACAGCACCCCCCGGGGAGCTGTTTTTT
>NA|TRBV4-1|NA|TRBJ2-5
CASSQALPETQYF
TGCGCCAGCAGCCAAGCGCTGCCCGAGACCCAGTACTTC
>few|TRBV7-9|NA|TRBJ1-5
CASSPRGDSNQPQHF
TGTGCCAGCAGCCCGAGGGGGGATAGCAATCAGCCCCAGCATTTT
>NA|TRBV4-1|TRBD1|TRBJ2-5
CASSTRQGPETQYF
TGCGCCAGCAGCACCCGACAGGGCCCAGAGACCCAGTACTTC
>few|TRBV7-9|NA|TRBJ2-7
CASSPGDLNSYEQYF
TGTGCCAGCAGCCCTGGGGACCTAAACTCCTACGAGCAGTACTTC
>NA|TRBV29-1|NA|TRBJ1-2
CSVEDSSNTLGGYTF
TGCAGCGTTGAAGATTCTAGTAACACCCTGGGAGGCTACACCTTC
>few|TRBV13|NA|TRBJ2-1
CASSTRNEQFF
TGTGCCAGCAGCACCCGTAATGAGCAGTTCTTC
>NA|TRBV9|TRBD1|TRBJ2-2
CASGETGGNTGELFF
TGTGCCAGCGGAGAGACAGGGGGCAACACCGGGGAGCTGTTTTTT
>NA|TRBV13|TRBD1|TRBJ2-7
CASSGADRNLDEQYF
TGTGCCAGCAGCGGAGCGGACAGGAATTTGGACGAGCAGTACTTC
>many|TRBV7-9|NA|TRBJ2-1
CASSMTRNEQFF
TGTGCCAGCAGCATGACTAGAAATGAGCAGTTCTTC
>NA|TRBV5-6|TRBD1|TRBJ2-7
CASRGNRGPAYEQYF
TGTGCCAGCAGGGGGAACAGGGGCCCCGCCTACGAGCAGTACTTC